Listed below are T cell receptor beta chains from one sample, sequenced in a study of CD8+ T cells in alopecia areata. Profiling relied on immunoSEQ multiplex PCR, and the TCRdb table lists in-frame clones only, not all of them. The sample carries more than 200,000 clones, over 60% recorded once. Sample: CD4+ T cells sorted from blood, taken around week 44, from a patient treated with tofacitinib. The origin of the receptors is a human donor with alopecia areata. CDR3s include the opening cysteine and the closing phenylalanine or tryptophan. Each record gives: V gene, J gene, CDR3 protein.

>TRBV27|TRBJ2-3
CASSERDTQYF
>TRBV27|TRBJ2-7
CASRLAPSGGPYEQYF
>TRBV27|TRBJ1-1
CASSLSPQQGAWGTEAFF
>TRBV29-1|TRBJ1-2
CSVAAGGMAGNYGYTF
>TRBV27|TRBJ2-4
CASSLSDRTGENIQYF
>TRBV14|TRBJ2-1
CASSQGFPLAANRSNEQFF
>TRBV5-1|TRBJ2-3
CASRSMGGSSTDTQYF
>TRBV27|TRBJ1-2
CASSLGTGGQATF
>TRBV30|TRBJ2-3
CAWRVQGTDTQYF
>TRBV25-1|TRBJ1-4
CASSERQGPNEKLFF
>TRBV7-8|TRBJ1-4
CASSFDGAEKLFF
>TRBV28|TRBJ1-4
CASSYQGGGREKLFF
>TRBV30|TRBJ2-2
CAWEGTGIVGELFF
>TRBV19|TRBJ1-1
CASRFFGDRGEAFF
>TRBV4-3|TRBJ2-7
CASSLHGTGAYEQYF
>TRBV29-1|TRBJ1-2
CSFFAPNYGYTF
>TRBV7-9|TRBJ1-2
CASSPGTGGHGYTF
>TRBV29-1|TRBJ2-3
CSVKSGTGGRTQYF
>TRBV10-2|TRBJ2-7
CASSEGVFYEQYF
>TRBV27|TRBJ1-1
CASSLGRGEAFF
>TRBV10-2|TRBJ2-1
CASSGRTSYNEQFF
>TRBV6-5|TRBJ2-7
CASSRQESSYEQYF
>TRBV30|TRBJ2-4
CAWRSPGLAKNIQYF
>TRBV2|TRBJ1-2
CASSEPTNYGYTF
>TRBV4-2|TRBJ2-3
CASSQERLAGGGDTQYF
>TRBV29-1|TRBJ1-2
CSVGGGNYGYTF
>TRBV7-3|TRBJ2-7
CASSPGEGPYEQYF
>TRBV7-3|TRBJ2-1
CASSTSGGRNEQFF
>TRBV4-3|TRBJ2-5
CASSQGRHDREETQYF
>TRBV15|TRBJ2-7
CATSKAGVIYEQYF
>TRBV23-1|TRBJ2-4
CASSQCVRTGGSKNIQYF
>TRBV30|TRBJ2-3
CACQRGTDTQYF
>TRBV20-1|TRBJ1-2
CSAKSYGYTF
>TRBV30|TRBJ1-5
CAWSQGINQPQHF
>TRBV11-2|TRBJ1-6
CASSLGQGSSPLHF
>TRBV2|TRBJ2-1
CASRGTVNNEQFF
>TRBV6-6|TRBJ1-6
CASSPGQLSPLHF
>TRBV2|TRBJ2-7
CASSVGGQLYEQYF
>TRBV6-5|TRBJ1-6
CASSLDRLTPLHF
>TRBV30|TRBJ1-2
CAWSVLDLYGYTF
>TRBV6-5|TRBJ2-2
CASSLGLARNTGELFF
>TRBV6-6|TRBJ2-7
CASSYSATSGEQYF
>TRBV19|TRBJ2-2
CASQPGPISTGELFF
>TRBV2|TRBJ1-1
CASVYRVLNTEAFF
>TRBV5-6|TRBJ2-3
CASSTGTGRRDTQYF